This T cell receptor beta chain derives from a study of T cells in Graves' hyperthyroidism and ophthalmopathy. Ophthalmopathy in the patients scored at least 3 on Clinical Activity Score and at least 4 on NOSPECS grade, lasting under 3 months. General study findings and limits: Most thyroid clonotypes with frequency above 0.001 were detected in blood. Ophthalmopathy was predicted by the model a median of roughly 6.6 months ahead of onset.

RNA transcripts provided the source from which TCR beta CDR3 regions were amplified. The study used the HTBI primer set for a first-round RT-PCR of the TCR CDR3. TCRdb analysed the multiplex PCR reads with MiXCR anew, one entry per CDR3 protein. The sample lists about 380,000 distinct CDR3 sequences, 13% to 15% occurring once. Concerning this clonotype: Antigen unknown. It may be a read error: a sequence one base away is much more abundant.

The sequence was obtained from a woman in her 30s with Graves' ophthalmopathy. Sequencing was done on a sample of blood.

The CDR3: CASGPAGENIRYF. The CDR3 coding sequence is TGCGCCAGCGGACCGGCAGGGGAAAACATTCGGTACTTC. V usage is TRBV5-1 and J usage is TRBJ2-4, with TRBD1 as a possible D gene (6 bases). This CDR3 is 13 amino acids long. The germline CDR1 and CDR2 sequences are SGHRS and YFSETQ.